This T cell receptor beta chain was captured in a study of identical twins. Broader study findings: Models, which agreed with sharing between unrelated individuals, nonetheless underestimated the out-of-frame TCR alpha sharing seen in monozygotic twins. Beta out-of-frame sequences showed weaker excess sharing between twins. Shared out-of-frame alpha sequences (those common to twins) showed excess low generation probability.

Comments on this clonotype: Its matching antigen is unknown.

Unique molecular identifiers were in the cDNA, with template-switch universal primer binding. From the 5' RACE reads, TCRdb called clonotypes with MiXCR, one entry per CDR3 protein. The sample lists fewer than 550,000 distinct CDR3 sequences, roughly 15% occurring once. These records were also assigned to another study, of yellow fever vaccine responses in identical twins.

The specimen was CD4+ T cells sorted from blood. The receptor comes from a woman between 18 and 29 years old in good health.

The CDR3: CASRRSANTEAFF. The CDR3 nucleotides read TGTGCCAGCAGGCGATCAGCGAACACTGAAGCTTTCTTT. The chain combines TRBV28 with TRBJ1-1; D not certain. Trimming shortened V by 6 bases and J by 1 base, and 9 bases separated the two germline ends. CDR1 is MDHEN and CDR2 is SYDVKM in the germline V gene. The CDR3 totals 13 residues.